This TCR beta chain stems from a study of blood T cell repertoires in COVID-19. V dropped 4 bases and J dropped 4; count of bases not matched to a gene: 7. CDR1 MGHRA and CDR2 YSYEKL come from the germline V gene. The CDR3 consists of 15 residues. TCRdb's table, derived via immunoSEQ multiplex PCR, lists solely in-frame clones and lacks some. Here the sample spans around 310,000 clones, under 90% being singletons. Material: PBMCs or T cells enriched from blood (not recorded which). The gene calls are TRBV4-1 and TRBJ1-2, with 9 positions matching TRBD1. This sequence was found in a woman between 25 and 40 years old who had recovered from COVID-19. The CDR3 protein is CASSLLRTGAYGYTF. CDR3 nucleotide sequence: TGCGCCAGCAGCCTCCTCCGGACAGGGGCCTATGGCTACACCTTC.